Given below is one T cell receptor (beta chain) in context. This clonotype was seen repeatedly, ten times or more. Its antigen remains unidentified. No base-level quality is on record; no much larger clone is a single base apart. The data were taken from a study of identical twins (dated by TCRdb to about 2016). About the investigation overall: To test whether fetal clonotypes persist, the study used deep sequencing on TCR alpha and beta repertoires from monozygotic twins, unrelated adults of various ages, and cord blood. To rule out contamination, replicate twin experiments were performed at different times with different library preparation protocols.

Paper-wide results and their limitations: Zero-insertion analyses could be partly confounded by invariant T cells such as MAIT and iNKT, although diverse VJ usage argued against such confounding for most clonotypes. A weaker excess of twin sharing was found in beta out-of-frame sequences because the signal-to-noise ratio was lowered by fewer shared sequences. In monozygotic twins, recombination models systematically underestimated out-of-frame TCR alpha sharing, but the models matched the sharing seen between unrelated individuals. Fewer insertions were carried by abundant cord blood beta clonotypes; a weaker similar trend was observed in young adult naive repertoires, while no such trend was observed in memory repertoires. Compared with coincidental sharing between unrelated individuals, out-of-frame TCR alpha sequences shared between twins had an excess of sequences with low generation probability. Because the same donors could not be followed over many years, the conclusions depended on cross-sectional statistical analysis.

Preparation of the library involved 5' RACE. Sequenced using an Illumina HiSeq 2000. Template switching introduced a universal primer binding site; the final cDNA contained a unique molecular identifier, enabling accurate counting of TCR cDNA molecules. First-strand cDNA for TCR alpha and beta chains was synthesized from specific primers in the conserved constant-segment region. To control for contamination, every cDNA library was double barcoded, receiving both a SMART-Mk sample barcode and Illumina barcodes. TruSeq adapter sequences along with Illumina sample barcodes were introduced in two successive PCR steps. The TCR alpha and beta cDNA libraries were sequenced on the Illumina HiSeq platform using custom primers. The original pipeline was this. MiGEC was used to process raw reads and extract unique molecular identifiers, and MiXCR was used to find CDR3 positions. Recombination models were inferred per individual with the repgenHMM and IGoR tools using an EM algorithm. Shared clonotypes were analyzed with the tcR package in R, and sharing was normalized by the product of cloneset sizes. To study raw recombination free of thymic and clonal selection effects, out-of-frame nonproductive sequences were analyzed. TCRdb reprocessed the public reads (quality trimming at Q25 with fastp, clone calling with MiXCR) and kept in-frame beta chains. Each CDR3 protein appears once, grouped with its most common genes and DNA. Here the V and J calls rest on TCRdb's processing, not on the authors' analysis. The sample contains 250,000 to 300,000 distinct CDR3 sequences, about 8.3% of them found a single time. 2.5% to 3.5% of the sample is taken by the ten largest.

Every donor in the study was a healthy Caucasian. Three pairs of female monozygotic twins, all aged about 18 to 30 years, made up the twin cohort. CD4+ and CD8+ T cell populations were isolated with positive isolation kits from Invitrogen. These data also formed part of another study, on yellow fever vaccine responses in identical twins. According to the second study: The T cell response to vaccination in identical twins was reported by the authors to appear partly convergent and partly personalized. The study precisely tracked vaccine-responding T cell clones in identical twins.

The clonotype was recovered from a woman younger than 35 in good health. The sequenced sample consisted of CD8+ T cells sorted from blood.

The DNA sequence follows: TGTGCCACGCGACCAATTCCAACAGGGGGGAAACGTGGTGAGCAGTTCTTC. Translated, it reads CATRPIPTGGKRGEQFF. The sequence joins TRBV10-3 to TRBJ2-1; 8 bases in between match TRBD1. CDR1 ENHRY and CDR2 SYGVKD were looked up in the germline V gene. The CDR3 covers 17 residues, taking in both the cysteine and the phenylalanine. Only the CDR3 DNA stays, 51 bases, in frame from base 1. The germline V end is reduced by 10 bases and the J end by 9 bases; junction bases left unmatched: 23.